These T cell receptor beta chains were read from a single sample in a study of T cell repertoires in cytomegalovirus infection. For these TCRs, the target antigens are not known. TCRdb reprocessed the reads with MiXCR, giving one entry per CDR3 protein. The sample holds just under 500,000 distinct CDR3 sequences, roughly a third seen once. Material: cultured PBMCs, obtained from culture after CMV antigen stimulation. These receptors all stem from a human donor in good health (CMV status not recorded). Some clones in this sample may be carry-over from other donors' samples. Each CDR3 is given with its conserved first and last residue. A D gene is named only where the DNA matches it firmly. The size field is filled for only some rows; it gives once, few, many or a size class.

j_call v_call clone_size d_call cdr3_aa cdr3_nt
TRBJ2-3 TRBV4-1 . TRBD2 CASSQVETSGETDTQYF TGCGCCAGCAGCCAAGTAGAGACTAGCGGGGAAACAGATACGCAGTATTTT
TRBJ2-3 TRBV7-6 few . CASSRRNRIEGDTQYF TGTGCCAGCAGCCGGAGGAACCGGATAGAAGGAGATACGCAGTATTTT
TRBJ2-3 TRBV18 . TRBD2 CASSRVAGSTDTQYF TGTGCCAGCTCACGGGTAGCGGGGAGCACAGATACGCAGTATTTT
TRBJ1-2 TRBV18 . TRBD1 CASSPRGAGDYGYTF TGTGCCAGCTCACCCAGGGGGGCTGGCGACTATGGCTACACCTTC
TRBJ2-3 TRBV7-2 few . CASSLVTKADTQYF TGTGCCAGCAGCTTAGTAACTAAAGCAGATACGCAGTATTTT
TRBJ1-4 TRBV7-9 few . CASRRDGLNEKLFF TGTGCCAGCAGGAGGGACGGACTTAATGAAAAACTGTTTTTT
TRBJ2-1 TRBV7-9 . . CASSLLRGEQFF TGTGCCAGCAGCTTGCTCCGTGGCGAGCAGTTCTTC
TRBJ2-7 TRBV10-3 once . CATEDRNDHEQYF TGTGCCACCGAGGACAGAAATGACCACGAGCAGTACTTC
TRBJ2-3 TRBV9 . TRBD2 CASSFEKGTSGRDADTQYF TGTGCCAGCAGCTTCGAGAAGGGGACTAGCGGGAGGGATGCAGATACGCAGTATTTT
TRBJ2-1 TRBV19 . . CASSILLGNEQFF TGTGCCAGTAGTATTCTGTTAGGAAATGAGCAGTTCTTC
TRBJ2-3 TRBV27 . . CASSLYGLSTDTQYF TGTGCCAGCAGTTTATACGGGCTTAGCACAGATACGCAGTATTTT
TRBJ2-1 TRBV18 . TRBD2 CASSPKRDSVLDEQFF TGTGCCAGCTCACCAAAGCGGGACTCCGTTTTGGATGAGCAGTTCTTC
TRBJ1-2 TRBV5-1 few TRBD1 CASSLEGQGATKYGYTF TGCGCCAGCAGCTTGGAGGGACAGGGGGCGACGAAATATGGCTACACCTTC
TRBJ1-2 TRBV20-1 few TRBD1 CSARHGDRTNYGYTF TGCAGTGCCCGACACGGGGACAGGACTAACTATGGCTACACCTTC
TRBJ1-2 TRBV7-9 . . CASSPELVLDGYTF TGTGCCAGCAGTCCCGAATTGGTACTCGATGGCTACACCTTC
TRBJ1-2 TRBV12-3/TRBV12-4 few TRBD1 CASSPWDRDYGYTF TGTGCCAGCAGTCCTTGGGACAGGGACTATGGCTACACCTTC
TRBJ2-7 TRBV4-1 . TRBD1 CASSQDGTGGYEQYF TGCGCCAGCAGCCAAGATGGGACAGGGGGCTACGAGCAGTACTTC
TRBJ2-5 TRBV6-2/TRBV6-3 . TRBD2 CASTSSGGGRTQYF TGTGCCAGCACCTCAAGCGGGGGGGGGAGGACCCAGTACTTC
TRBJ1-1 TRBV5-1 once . CASSLEADTEAFF TGCGCCAGCAGCTTGGAGGCAGACACTGAAGCTTTCTTT
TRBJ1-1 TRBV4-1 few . CASSVTGTVNTEAFF TGCGCCAGCAGCGTAACCGGGACGGTGAACACTGAAGCTTTCTTT
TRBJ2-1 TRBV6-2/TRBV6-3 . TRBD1 CASSYGGQTNNEQFF TGTGCCAGCAGTTACGGGGGACAGACGAACAATGAGCAGTTCTTC
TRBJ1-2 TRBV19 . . CASSSDRSSGYTF TGTGCCAGTAGTTCAGACAGGTCGTCGGGCTACACCTTC
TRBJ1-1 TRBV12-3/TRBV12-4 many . CASSPPVGGITEAFF TGTGCCAGCAGTCCCCCCGTGGGGGGTATCACTGAAGCTTTCTTT
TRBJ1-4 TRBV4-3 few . CASGSLATNEKLFF TGCGCCAGCGGGTCCCTGGCAACTAATGAAAAACTGTTTTTT
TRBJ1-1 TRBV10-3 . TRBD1 CAISGQGALNTEAFF TGTGCCATATCGGGACAGGGGGCGTTGAACACTGAAGCTTTCTTT
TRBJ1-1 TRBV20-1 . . CSARGRVRTEAFF TGCAGTGCTAGAGGCAGGGTAAGGACTGAAGCTTTCTTT
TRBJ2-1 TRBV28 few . CASSLTGRAEDEQFF TGTGCCAGCAGTTTAACTGGACGCGCCGAGGATGAGCAGTTCTTC
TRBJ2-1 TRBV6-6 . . CASGRVSRAGNEQFF TGTGCCAGCGGGAGAGTATCCAGGGCTGGGAATGAGCAGTTCTTC
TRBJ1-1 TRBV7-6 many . CASSLSPGRVMNTEAFF TGTGCCAGCAGCTTAAGTCCGGGGAGGGTCATGAACACTGAAGCTTTCTTT
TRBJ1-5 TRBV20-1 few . CSAGTGGGSINQPQHF TGCAGTGCCGGAACGGGCGGGGGCTCAATCAATCAGCCCCAGCATTTT
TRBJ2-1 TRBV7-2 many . CASSLVFGSYNEQFF TGTGCCAGCAGCTTAGTTTTCGGGTCCTACAATGAGCAGTTCTTC
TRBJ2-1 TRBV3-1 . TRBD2 CASMRGLAGEEQFF TGTGCCAGCATGCGAGGGCTAGCGGGAGAAGAGCAGTTCTTC
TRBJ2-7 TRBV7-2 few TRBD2 CASSPQLAGGYEQYF TGTGCCAGCAGCCCCCAACTAGCGGGGGGCTACGAGCAGTACTTC
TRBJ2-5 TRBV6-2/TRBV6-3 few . CASRDRITIETQYF TGTGCCAGCCGCGACAGAATCACGATAGAGACCCAGTACTTC
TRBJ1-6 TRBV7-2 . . CASSSTLNSPLHF TGTGCCAGCAGCTCCACACTCAATTCACCCCTCCACTTT
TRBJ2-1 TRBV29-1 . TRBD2 CSVARTSGRGDEQFF TGCAGCGTTGCTAGGACTAGCGGGAGAGGCGATGAGCAGTTCTTC
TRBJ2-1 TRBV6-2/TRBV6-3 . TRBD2 CASRTGLAAYNEQFF TGTGCCAGCAGAACCGGACTAGCAGCCTACAATGAGCAGTTCTTC
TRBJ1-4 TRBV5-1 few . CASRPAVLNEKLFF TGCGCCAGCAGACCTGCTGTGCTGAATGAAAAACTGTTTTTT
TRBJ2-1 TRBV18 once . CASSPPRGTLNEQFF TGTGCCAGCTCACCCCCACGCGGGACGCTCAATGAGCAGTTCTTC
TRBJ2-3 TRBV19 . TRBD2 CASSIDRLAGTQYF TGTGCCAGTAGTATCGACCGACTAGCGGGAACGCAGTATTTT
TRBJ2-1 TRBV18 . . CASSSGQGPSYNEQFF TGTGCCAGCTCCTCGGGCCAGGGGCCTTCCTACAATGAGCAGTTCTTC
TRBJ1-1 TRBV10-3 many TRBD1 CAIRTGGMNTEAFF TGTGCCATCCGGACAGGAGGGATGAACACTGAAGCTTTCTTT
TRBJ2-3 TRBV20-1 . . CSARDRRGDTQYF TGCAGTGCTAGAGATAGGCGCGGAGATACGCAGTATTTT
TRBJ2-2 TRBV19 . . CASQVYGTGNTGELFF TGTGCCAGTCAGGTTTACGGGACTGGAAACACCGGGGAGCTGTTTTTT
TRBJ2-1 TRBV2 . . CASIRVAGPGDYNEQFF TGTGCCAGCATTAGAGTTGCCGGGCCGGGAGATTACAATGAGCAGTTCTTC
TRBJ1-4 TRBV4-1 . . CASSQASRVGGNEKLFF TGCGCCAGCAGCCAAGCTAGTCGAGTGGGGGGTAATGAAAAACTGTTTTTT
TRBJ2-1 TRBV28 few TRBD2 CASSPDGAGGRWGEFF TGTGCCAGCAGTCCCGATGGGGCGGGAGGGCGGTGGGGGGAGTTCTTC
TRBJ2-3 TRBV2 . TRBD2 CASSATSGHTDTQYF TGTGCCAGCAGTGCAACTAGCGGCCACACAGATACGCAGTATTTT
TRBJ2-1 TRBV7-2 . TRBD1 CASSLEGQYNEQFF TGTGCCAGCAGCTTAGAGGGACAGTACAATGAGCAGTTCTTC
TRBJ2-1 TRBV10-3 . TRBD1 CAISGTGKNYNEQFF TGTGCCATCAGTGGGACAGGAAAAAACTACAATGAGCAGTTCTTC